This T cell receptor beta chain stems from a study of T cells after yellow fever vaccination. Broader study findings: In FACS-sorted repertoires, abundant clonotypes from the bulk population could appear as contaminants.

To note about this clonotype: Its antigen remains unknown.

The germline CDR1 and CDR2 sequences are MNHEY and SVGEGT. The trim removed 0 bases at V and 4 bases at J, leaving 3 bases unmatched. The length of the CDR3 is 16 residues. Template switching with 5'RACE generated the TCR cDNA and added a universal primer site and UMIs. TCRdb processed the 5' RACE reads anew with MiXCR; each CDR3 protein has one entry. This sample has around 100,000 distinct CDR3 sequences, with roughly 5.8% found just once. The J gene is TRBJ2-3, the V gene TRBV6-2 or TRBV6-3, with 11 bases matching TRBD2. This TCR was recovered from a man aged 18 to 29 who received the YFV17D yellow fever vaccine. Sequenced material: CD8+ T cells sorted from PBMCs, taken 10 days after the yellow fever booster vaccination. CDR3 protein: CASSYSVAGGPDTQYF. The CDR3 DNA follows: TGTGCCAGCAGTTACTCGGTAGCGGGGGGGCCAGATACGCAGTATTTT.